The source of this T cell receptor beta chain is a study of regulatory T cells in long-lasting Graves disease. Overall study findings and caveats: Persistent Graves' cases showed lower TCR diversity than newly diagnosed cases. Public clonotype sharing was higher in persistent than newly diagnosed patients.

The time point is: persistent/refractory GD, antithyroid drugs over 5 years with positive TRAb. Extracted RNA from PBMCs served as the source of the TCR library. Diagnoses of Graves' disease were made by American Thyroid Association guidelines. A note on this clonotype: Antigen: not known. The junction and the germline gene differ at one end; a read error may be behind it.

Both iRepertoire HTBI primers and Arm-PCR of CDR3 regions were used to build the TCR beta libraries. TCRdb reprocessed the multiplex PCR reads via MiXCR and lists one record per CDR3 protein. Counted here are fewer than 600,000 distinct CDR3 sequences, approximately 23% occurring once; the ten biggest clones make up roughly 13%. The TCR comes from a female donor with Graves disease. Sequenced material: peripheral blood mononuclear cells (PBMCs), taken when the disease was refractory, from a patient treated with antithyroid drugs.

CDR3 residues: CAISDGTSGLKTQYF. CDR3 DNA sequence: TGTGCCATCAGTGATGGGACTAGCGGGCTAAAGACCCAGTACTTC. The V gene is TRBV6-1, the J gene TRBJ2-5; 12 bases align to TRBD2. This CDR3 is 15 amino acids long. Looked up from germline, CDR1 is MNHNS and CDR2 is SASEGT.